This is a list of T cell receptor beta chains from one sample in a study of monozygotic twins with inflammatory bowel disease. TCRdb reprocessed the 5' RACE reads; each CDR3 protein has one entry and no DNA is given. The table for this sample gives around 380,000 distinct CDR3 sequences. Source material: blood. Every receptor here comes from a human donor with ulcerative colitis or Crohn's disease, or a healthy co-twin of an affected twin (not recorded which). Both conserved end residues are part of each CDR3.

j_gene	v_gene	CDR3aa
TRBJ2-7	TRBV6-2/TRBV6-3	CAGSLGRGSPAYEQYF
TRBJ2-2	TRBV20-1	CSASVGGAATGELFF
TRBJ2-5	TRBV12-3/TRBV12-4	CASSSTGGLQETQYF
TRBJ2-5	TRBV24-1	CATSNGGGQGRETQYF
TRBJ2-5	TRBV20-1	CSARDGTSAKETQYF
TRBJ2-1	TRBV3-1	CASSQDRLYYNEQFF
TRBJ2-2	TRBV19	CASSARTVPGELFF
TRBJ2-3	TRBV11-2	CASSFLSLAGRDTDTQYF
TRBJ1-1	TRBV5-1	CASSFALRGGTEAFF
TRBJ1-2	TRBV29-1	CSVEVGGGYTF
TRBJ1-2	TRBV4-3	CASSQDLGGAFSYGYTF
TRBJ2-1	TRBV5-1	CASSPGISGNGNEQFF
TRBJ1-2	TRBV5-6	CASRSTGGGYTF
TRBJ2-1	TRBV19	CASSRGLSSYNEQFF
TRBJ2-1	TRBV5-4	CASSLERAYNEQFF
TRBJ1-4	TRBV6-5	CASSPGGSEKLFF
TRBJ2-3	TRBV6-1	CASSEVVAGGYTQYF
TRBJ2-6	TRBV19	CASSGAGRGANVLTF
TRBJ2-7	TRBV6-1	CASSPRAGGGHEQYF
TRBJ2-1	TRBV20-1	CSAPNLAGGLNEQFF